Sequencing of this TCR beta chain was carried out in a study of blood T cells in healthy people across ages (dated by TCRdb to about 2015). Notes on the research overall: In model experiments, roughly one uniquely barcoded TCR beta cDNA molecule per two T cells was captured by template switching. The study measured age-related changes in TCR beta repertoire diversity using deep sequencing normalized with unique cDNA molecular identifiers. Donors were grouped into four age groups: young (average about 15 years), middle-aged (39), aged (approximately 58) and long-lived (82). To avoid experimental bias, donors of different ages were distributed randomly across sequencing lanes. Two additional independent replicas of 1 million unique cDNA reads from the same blood draw were analyzed for two donors (one aged 18 to 29 and one aged 80 or older). Study-wide findings and limitations: There was a strong correlation between observed TCR beta diversity and the percentage of naive T cells measured by flow cytometry. Observed TCR beta diversity per million T cells fell roughly linearly with age, and a significant reduction was already apparent by age roughly 41. Compared with the aged group, the long-lived group had more naive CD4+ T cells, fewer expanded clones and increased TCR diversity, a pattern suggesting age selection. Because profiling used bulk unsorted PBMCs, naive and antigen-experienced compartments could not be compared conclusively. Estimates of total diversity from one million sequenced T cells were regarded as lower bounds and underestimates. Because the CMV infection status of the donors was unknown, age-related changes in expanded clonotypes may potentially have been confounded.

A word on this clonotype: There is no known antigen for this receptor. Qualities for individual bases were not recorded, and no much larger clone is one base off.

Libraries were prepared through 5' RACE. Sequencing took place on an Illumina HiSeq 2500. A second about 7 to 12 cycle PCR used a sample-barcoded 5' primer and a J-beta primer mix. Each TCR beta cDNA molecule received a unique molecular identifier from a template-switch 5' adaptor carrying 12 random nucleotides. Each sample yielded at least 3 million CDR3-containing paired-end reads. First-strand cDNA was synthesized from all RNA with the Mint cDNA synthesis kit, primed by a TRBC-specific oligonucleotide. Following uracil-DNA glycosylase treatment, a first 18-cycle PCR with universal primers M1SS and BC2_uni_R was performed on all cDNA. The source study handled its data this way. For normalization, 1 million high-quality reads were randomly selected from each sample, with every read carrying a distinct molecular identifier. Instead of being binned into consensus sequences, reads that shared molecular identifiers were thrown out. MiTCR, with a Q25 quality threshold and the strictest error-elimination algorithm, was used for CDR3 identification, clonotype clustering and error correction. Lower-bound total TCR beta diversity was estimated with a nonparametric unseen species model using Euler transformation. TCRdb's own reprocessing of the public reads used fastp at Q25 and MiXCR and kept productive beta chains. One record per CDR3 amino acid sequence lists the most common genes and DNA. TCRdb, not the original authors, processed these V and J calls. The sample records about 670,000 distinct CDR3 sequences, 35% to 50% of which are singletons. Approximately 29% of the sample rests with the top ten.

Donors were about 36 systemically healthy Caucasian individuals from Russia aged roughly 6 to 100 years. Each donor gave ten milliliters of peripheral blood, drawn into EDTA-treated Vacutainer tubes. PBMCs were isolated by Ficoll-Paque density-gradient centrifugation, with at least 6 million obtained per sample. Total RNA, at least 6 micrograms per sample, was extracted from PBMCs with Trizol reagent. Naive CD45RAhigh/CD27high T cell percentages were measured by flow cytometry on a PBMC aliquot from every donor. The CDR3 runs 12 amino acids, cysteine and phenylalanine included. Only CDR3 DNA is held: 36 bases, read in frame from base 1. CDR1 and CDR2 are drawn from the germline V gene (reference sequence): LGHDT, YNNKEL. Cut back by 4 bases and 6 bases, the V and J ends lie 8 bases apart.

This TCR came from a man at least 80 years old in good health. Sequencing input: blood. The chain links TRBV3-1 with TRBJ2-3, with no reliable assignment of the D segment. The nucleotide sequence is given as TGTGCCAGCAGCCTCAGGAAGGATACGCAGTATTTT. Its protein reads: CASSLRKDTQYF.